A selection of T cell receptor beta chains follows, all from one sample in a study of control samples from healthy donors and cancer patients. Assay used: immunoSEQ multiplex PCR; TCRdb lists only in-frame clones, some missing. The sample yields about 140,000 clones, around 94% seen once. Sample: blood. The receptors here all came from a man aged 40-49 years in good health. Both conserved end residues are part of each CDR3. The D gene is left open where the match is weak. Clone size is given for some rows only: seen once, a few or many times, or a class if the clone is expanded.

.	TRBV4-1	TRBJ2-5	TRBD2	TGCGCCAGCAGCCGACTAGCGGGAGTGGAGACCCAGTACTTC	CASSRLAGVETQYF
.	TRBV6-5	TRBJ1-1	.	TGTGCCAGCAGGGGTCAGAACACTGAAGCTTTCTTT	CASRGQNTEAFF
.	TRBV15	TRBJ2-7	TRBD1	TGTGCCACCAGCAGAGGGACAGGGGCCGAGCAGTACTTC	CATSRGTGAEQYF
once	TRBV4-2	TRBJ1-2	.	TGTGCCAGCAGCCAAGCAGCAGGCAATGGCTACACCTTC	CASSQAAGNGYTF
.	TRBV6-1	TRBJ1-2	.	TGTGCCAGCAGTAGAGGGCCTGGCTATGGCTACACCTTC	CASSRGPGYGYTF
once	TRBV5-5	TRBJ2-7	.	TGTGCCAGCAGCTTGGGGGGAAGTTCCTACGAGCAGTACTTC	CASSLGGSSYEQYF
.	TRBV4-3	TRBJ1-1	.	TGCGCCAGCAGCCAAGATTTGAGACAGGAAGCTTTCTTT	CASSQDLRQEAFF
.	TRBV11-2	TRBJ2-5	.	TGTGCCAGCAGCGTAAGGGGGGACCTGGACAGGCCCCAAGAGACCCAGTACTTC	CASSVRGDLDRPQETQYF
.	TRBV27	TRBJ1-5	.	TGTGCCAGCAGTCTGTCTGGGAGTTGGAATCAGCCCCAGCATTTT	CASSLSGSWNQPQHF
.	TRBV7-2	TRBJ1-2	.	TGTGCCAGCAGCCCGGACATGAACTATGGCTACACCTTC	CASSPDMNYGYTF
few	TRBV10-2	TRBJ1-3	.	TGCGCCAGCTCCCGCGAGAACGGCCCCTCTGGAAACACCATATATTTT	CASSRENGPSGNTIYF
.	TRBV6-6	TRBJ2-1	.	TGTGCCAGCAGCTTACTGACAGGAAACAATGAGCAGTTCTTC	CASSLLTGNNEQFF
.	TRBV6-4	TRBJ2-1	.	TGTGCCAGCAGTGACTTCGAGTCTGGGGAGCAGTTCTTC	CASSDFESGEQFF
.	TRBV4-2	TRBJ2-7	.	TGTGCCAGCAGCCTGTGGGGGGACTACGAGCAGTACTTC	CASSLWGDYEQYF
.	TRBV4-3	TRBJ2-1	TRBD1	TGCGCCAGCAGTTTTAACCGGGACAGCTACAATGAGCAGTTCTTC	CASSFNRDSYNEQFF
.	TRBV7-2	TRBJ2-7	TRBD1	TGTGCCAGCAGCTTAGCGCCCGGGACAGCCGAGCAGTACTTC	CASSLAPGTAEQYF